This is a list of T cell receptor beta chains from one sample in a study of blood T cell repertoires in COVID-19. Sequencing used immunoSEQ multiplex PCR; TCRdb keeps in-frame clones, though not all of them. This sample has some 350,000 clones, with about 90% found just once. The sample was PBMCs or T cells enriched from blood (not recorded which). These receptor sequences come from a woman between 25 and 40 years old who had recovered from COVID-19. CDR3s leave out the opening cysteine and the closing phenylalanine or tryptophan. Each record gives: J gene, V gene, CDR3 protein.

j_call: TRBJ2-3
v_call: TRBV6-5
cdr3_aa: ASTRSGPTDTQY

j_call: TRBJ1-2
v_call: TRBV2
cdr3_aa: ASNAVFYGYT

j_call: TRBJ1-1
v_call: TRBV27
cdr3_aa: ASSPPGAWMEAF

j_call: TRBJ2-1
v_call: TRBV5-8
cdr3_aa: ASSLPSGNEQF

j_call: TRBJ2-3
v_call: TRBV5-1
cdr3_aa: ASSLGLAGVNPTDTQY

j_call: TRBJ2-7
v_call: TRBV28
cdr3_aa: ASSPLAARPEQY

j_call: TRBJ1-1
v_call: TRBV2
cdr3_aa: ASSKDRSWAF

j_call: TRBJ1-5
v_call: TRBV2
cdr3_aa: ARVLTRQPQH

j_call: TRBJ1-2
v_call: TRBV19
cdr3_aa: ASSIDQSGQGARDGYT

j_call: TRBJ1-2
v_call: TRBV19
cdr3_aa: ASNPEGESNYGYT

j_call: TRBJ1-1
v_call: TRBV18
cdr3_aa: ASSPTGTGGTNTEAF

j_call: TRBJ2-2
v_call: TRBV19
cdr3_aa: ATHGEGTGELF

j_call: TRBJ1-5
v_call: TRBV2
cdr3_aa: ASSPQVDQPQH

j_call: TRBJ1-1
v_call: TRBV7-9
cdr3_aa: ASSDYMRQGAGNTEAF

j_call: TRBJ1-6
v_call: TRBV3-1/TRBV3-2
cdr3_aa: ASSQGGNSPLH

j_call: TRBJ2-7
v_call: TRBV28
cdr3_aa: ASSVIAGRRYEQY

j_call: TRBJ2-2
v_call: TRBV27
cdr3_aa: ASMVLREQTGELF

j_call: TRBJ1-2
v_call: TRBV5-4
cdr3_aa: ASSLVFGTSKGGYT

j_call: TRBJ2-1
v_call: TRBV18
cdr3_aa: ASSPGTSGSNEQF

j_call: TRBJ2-1
v_call: TRBV7-9
cdr3_aa: ASSTLPGGQGGDEQF

j_call: TRBJ1-1
v_call: TRBV19
cdr3_aa: ASRRGLNTEAF

j_call: TRBJ2-5
v_call: TRBV5-4
cdr3_aa: ASSLGGTSMRETQY

j_call: TRBJ2-1
v_call: TRBV27
cdr3_aa: ASSFLAGAEEQF

j_call: TRBJ2-4
v_call: TRBV21-1
cdr3_aa: ATWDRGN

j_call: TRBJ2-3
v_call: TRBV18
cdr3_aa: ASSPSLASGTDTQY

j_call: TRBJ1-1
v_call: TRBV6-5
cdr3_aa: ASSYSRDRMNTEAF

j_call: TRBJ2-5
v_call: TRBV6-5
cdr3_aa: ASTYGGPGETQY

j_call: TRBJ2-5
v_call: TRBV24-1
cdr3_aa: ATSDLGLAGEETQY

j_call: TRBJ2-1
v_call: TRBV11-3
cdr3_aa: ASSLGRADNEQF

j_call: TRBJ2-5
v_call: TRBV27
cdr3_aa: ASSKQGAWETQY

j_call: TRBJ1-1
v_call: TRBV19
cdr3_aa: ASSTGYGTEAF

j_call: TRBJ2-1
v_call: TRBV6-5
cdr3_aa: ASKTGLAGNEQF

j_call: TRBJ1-1
v_call: TRBV5-1
cdr3_aa: ASSGGQGARDTEAF

j_call: TRBJ1-5
v_call: TRBV4-2
cdr3_aa: ASSQEVVQGSNQPQH

j_call: TRBJ1-2
v_call: TRBV7-2
cdr3_aa: ASSRDIATYGYT

j_call: TRBJ1-2
v_call: TRBV28
cdr3_aa: ASSLNKDRGRGYT

j_call: TRBJ2-1
v_call: TRBV6-1
cdr3_aa: ASSEWGLAGYNEQF